These 3 T cell receptor beta chains share one sample of origin, sequenced in a study of cytotoxic CD8 clonotypes in ibrutinib-treated CLL. Using immunoSEQ multiplex PCR, the repertoire was profiled, and TCRdb retains in-frame clones only, with some absent. This table holds about 160,000 clones, approximately 80% found once. Sequences were derived from PBMCs, sampled after 12 months of ibrutinib treatment. The receptors here all came from a human donor with chronic lymphocytic leukemia.

The rearrangement links TRBV18 to TRBJ2-3, with no clear D. The CDR3 is made up of 13 amino acids. Germline V lookup: CDR1 KGHSH, CDR2 LQKENI. With 3 bases removed from V and 2 bases from J, the gap between germline ends came to 6 bases. As DNA, the CDR3 is TGTGCCAGCTCACCCCGGACCACAGATACGCAGTATTTT. Encoded protein: CASSPRTTDTQYF.

The chain recombines TRBV9 with TRBJ2-2, with a weak D call TRBD2 (6 bases). Germline V gives CDR1 SGDLS, CDR2 YYNGEE. The ends were cut back, 4 bases at V and 5 bases at J, with 21 bases in the middle. The length of the CDR3 is 17 residues. As DNA, the CDR3 is TGTGCCAGCAGCTCACGGCGGGGTAGCGGTTTGACCGGGGAGCTGTTTTTT. Translated, it gives CASSSRRGSGLTGELFF. The complete variable domain, with remaining parts taken from reference TRBV9 and TRBJ2-2, reads DSGVTQTPKHLITATGQRVTLRCSPRSGDLSVYWYQQSLDQGLQFLIQYYNGEERAKGNILERFSAQQFPDLHSELNLSSLELGDSALYFCASSSRRGSGLTGELFFGEGSRLTVL.

The chain couples TRBV19 to TRBJ2-7; maybe TRBD1 (5 bases). V lost 4 bases and J 0 bases, leaving 13 bases between the germline ends. The V gene's germline CDR1 is LNHDA and CDR2 SQIVND (reference sequence). The CDR3 sequence is 15 residues long. The CDR3 region has the DNA TGTGCCAGTAGTAGTTCGGACACAAGCTCCTACGAGCAGTACTTC. It is translated as CASSSSDTSSYEQYF.